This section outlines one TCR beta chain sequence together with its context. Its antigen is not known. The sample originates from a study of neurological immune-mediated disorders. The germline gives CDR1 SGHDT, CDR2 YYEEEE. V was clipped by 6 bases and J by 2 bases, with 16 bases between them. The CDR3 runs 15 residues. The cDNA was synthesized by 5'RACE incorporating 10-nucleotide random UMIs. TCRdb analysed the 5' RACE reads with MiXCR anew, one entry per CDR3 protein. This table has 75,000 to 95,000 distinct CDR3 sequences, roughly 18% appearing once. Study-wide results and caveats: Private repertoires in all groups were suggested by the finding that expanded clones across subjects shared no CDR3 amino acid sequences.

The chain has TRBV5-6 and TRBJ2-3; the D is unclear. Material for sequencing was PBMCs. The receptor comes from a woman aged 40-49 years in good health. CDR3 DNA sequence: TGTGCCAGCATCCGTCGGGTGACGGCCACAGATACGCAGTATTTT. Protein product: CASIRRVTATDTQYF.